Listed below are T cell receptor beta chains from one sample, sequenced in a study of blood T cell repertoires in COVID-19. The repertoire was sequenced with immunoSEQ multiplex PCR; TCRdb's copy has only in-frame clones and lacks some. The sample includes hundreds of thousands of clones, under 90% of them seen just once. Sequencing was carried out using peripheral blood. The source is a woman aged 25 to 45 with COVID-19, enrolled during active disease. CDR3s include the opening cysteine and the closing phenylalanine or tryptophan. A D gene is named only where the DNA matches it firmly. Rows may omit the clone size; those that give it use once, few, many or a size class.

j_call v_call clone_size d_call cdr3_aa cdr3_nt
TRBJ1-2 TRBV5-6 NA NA CASSFGSYGYTF TGTGCCAGCAGCTTTGGCAGTTATGGCTACACCTTC
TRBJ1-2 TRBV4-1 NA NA CASSQGGAPGDGYTF TGCGCCAGCAGCCAAGGTGGAGCTCCCGGAGATGGCTACACCTTC
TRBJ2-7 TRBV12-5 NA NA CASGLARDNEQYF TGTGCTAGTGGTTTGGCCCGGGACAACGAGCAGTACTTC
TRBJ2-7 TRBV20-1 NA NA CSARDLREQYF TGCAGTGCTAGAGATCTCCGGGAGCAGTACTTC
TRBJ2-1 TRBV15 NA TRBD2 CATSRDPSGGEQFF TGTGCCACCAGCAGAGATCCTAGCGGGGGTGAGCAGTTCTTC
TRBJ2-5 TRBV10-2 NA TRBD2 CASRQGLAGGQETQYF TGCGCCAGCAGGCAGGGACTAGCGGGGGGTCAAGAGACCCAGTACTTC
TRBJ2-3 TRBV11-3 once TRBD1 CASSRRTGGGDTQYF TGTGCCAGCAGTCGAAGGACAGGGGGCGGAGATACGCAGTATTTT
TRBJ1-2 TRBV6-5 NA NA CASSPFQANYGYTF TGTGCCAGCAGTCCATTCCAGGCTAACTATGGCTACACCTTC
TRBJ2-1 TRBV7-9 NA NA CASSLADREGNEQFF TGTGCCAGCAGCTTAGCGGACAGGGAGGGCAATGAGCAGTTCTTC
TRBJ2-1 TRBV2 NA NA CASRGFNEQFF TGTGCCAGTCGAGGATTCAATGAGCAGTTCTTC
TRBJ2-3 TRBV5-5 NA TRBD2 CASSSTAGATTQYF TGTGCCAGCAGCTCGACAGCGGGGGCTACAACGCAGTATTTT
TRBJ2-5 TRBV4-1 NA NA CASSQGVTGYEETQYF TGCGCCAGCAGCCAAGGGGTCACAGGCTACGAAGAGACCCAGTACTTC
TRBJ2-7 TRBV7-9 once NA CASSIPVSYEQYF TGTGCCAGCAGTATACCGGTGTCCTACGAGCAGTACTTC
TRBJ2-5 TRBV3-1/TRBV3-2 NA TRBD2 CASSPMASGQETQYF TGTGCCAGCAGCCCCATGGCTAGCGGCCAAGAGACCCAGTACTTC
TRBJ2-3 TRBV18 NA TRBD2 CASSPPSGGGADTQYF TGTGCCAGCTCACCACCGTCGGGCGGGGGGGCGGATACGCAGTATTTT
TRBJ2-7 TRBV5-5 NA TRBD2 CASSYGTSGSYEQYF TGTGCCAGCAGCTATGGGACTAGCGGCAGCTACGAGCAGTACTTC
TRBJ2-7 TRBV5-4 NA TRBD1 CASSVPGQGVYEQYF TGTGCCAGCAGCGTGCCGGGACAGGGGGTTTACGAGCAGTACTTC
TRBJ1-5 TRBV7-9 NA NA CASSYGGKGSSQHF TGTGCCAGCAGCTACGGGGGAAAGGGCTCTTCCCAGCATTTT
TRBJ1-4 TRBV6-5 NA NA CASRVGGAGEKLFF TGTGCCAGCAGGGTAGGAGGGGCTGGGGAAAAACTGTTTTTT
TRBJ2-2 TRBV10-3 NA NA CAISDMVAGTGELFF TGTGCCATCAGTGATATGGTCGCGGGCACCGGGGAGCTGTTTTTT
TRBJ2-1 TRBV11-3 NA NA CASSFGVRGAHNEQFF TGTGCCAGCAGCTTCGGTGTTCGCGGGGCTCACAATGAGCAGTTCTTC
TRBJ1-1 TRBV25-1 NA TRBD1 CASASGTGNTEAFF TGTGCCAGTGCCTCCGGGACAGGGAACACTGAAGCTTTCTTT
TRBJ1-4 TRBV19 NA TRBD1 CASTARPGQGRGELFF TGTGCCAGTACCGCACGACCGGGACAGGGGAGGGGGGAACTGTTTTTT
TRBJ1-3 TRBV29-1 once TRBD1 CSVQTSGQGTGNTIYF TGCAGCGTACAGACCTCGGGACAGGGTACCGGAAACACCATATATTTT
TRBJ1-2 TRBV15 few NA CATSRDPRVGYTF TGTGCCACCAGCAGAGATCCGAGGGTTGGCTACACCTTC
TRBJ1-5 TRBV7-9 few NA CASSLEVGGYSNQPQHF TGTGCCAGCAGCTTAGAGGTCGGAGGATATAGCAATCAGCCCCAGCATTTT
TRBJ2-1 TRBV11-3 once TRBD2 CASSRTLAGGRNEQFF TGTGCCAGCAGTAGGACTCTAGCGGGGGGGAGGAATGAGCAGTTCTTC
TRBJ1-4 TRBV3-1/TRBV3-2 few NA CASSQDTGVEKLFF TGTGCCAGCAGCCAAGATACGGGGGTTGAAAAACTGTTTTTT